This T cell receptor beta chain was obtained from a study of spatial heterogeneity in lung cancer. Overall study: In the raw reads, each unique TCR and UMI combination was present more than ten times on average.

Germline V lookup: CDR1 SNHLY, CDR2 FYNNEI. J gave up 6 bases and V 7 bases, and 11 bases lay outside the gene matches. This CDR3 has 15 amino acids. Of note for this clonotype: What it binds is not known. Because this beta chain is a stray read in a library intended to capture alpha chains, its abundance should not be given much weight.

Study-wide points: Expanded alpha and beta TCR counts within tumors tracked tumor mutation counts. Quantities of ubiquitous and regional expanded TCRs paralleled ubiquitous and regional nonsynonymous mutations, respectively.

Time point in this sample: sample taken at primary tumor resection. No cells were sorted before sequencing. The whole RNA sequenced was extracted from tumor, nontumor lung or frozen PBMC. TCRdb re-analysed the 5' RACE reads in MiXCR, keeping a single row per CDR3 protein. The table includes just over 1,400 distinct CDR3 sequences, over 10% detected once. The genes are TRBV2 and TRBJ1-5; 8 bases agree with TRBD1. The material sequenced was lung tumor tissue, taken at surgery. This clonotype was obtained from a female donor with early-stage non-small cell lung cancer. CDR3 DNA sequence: TGTGCCAGCATGACCGGACAGGGAGGAAGTCAGCCCCAGCATTTT. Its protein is CASMTGQGGSQPQHF.